The clone carrying this T cell receptor beta chain was detected only a few times. The antigen is unknown. V trimming: 2 bases; J trimming: 6 bases; junction bases outside the gene matches: 3. Germline CDR1 is LGHNA and CDR2 is YSLEER. The length of the CDR3 is 14 residues. Preparing the TCRbeta library involved the use of unique molecular identifiers. TCRdb used MiXCR to reprocess the PCR reads, holding one entry per CDR3 protein. Of roughly 340,000 distinct CDR3 sequences listed, 15% to 20% are singletons. This sample stems from a study of T-cell reconstitution after alpha-beta-depleted transplantation in children. The study's findings and limits: Roughly two months post-transplant, alpha-beta T cells reportedly originated from several hundred graft clones that had expanded.

This chain links TRBV4-3 with TRBJ1-2; 10 nucleotides match TRBD1. The starting material was PBMCs, mostly from graft donor cells, obtained 360 days after TCRalphabeta/CD19-depleted stem cell transplant. This TCR came from a male patient between 2 and 9 years old who had a stem cell transplant for acute lymphoblastic leukemia, so the T cells may come from the graft donor. DNA for the CDR3: TGCGCCAGCAGCCAATCCGGGACAGGGGATGGCTACACCTTC. It is translated as CASSQSGTGDGYTF.